This TCR beta chain is from a study of T cell repertoires in cytomegalovirus infection. Study-wide background: Researchers turned to recently identified HLA-C-restricted CMV epitopes as well as well-studied HLA-B-restricted ones. Public TCR beta signatures provided an indication of both CMV infection and a matching HLA type.

This clonotype has a handful of counts. No antigen is known for it. TCRdb re-analysed the reads in MiXCR, keeping a single row per CDR3 protein. The data show approximately 1,000,000 distinct CDR3 sequences, more than 25% seen once. V lost 0 bases and J lost 7, with 10 bases in between. Germline V gene data show CDR1 as LNHDA and CDR2 as SQIVND (reference sequence). The CDR3 length is 14 residues. The sequence was collected from a human donor in good health (CMV status not recorded). Some clones in this sample may be carry-over from other donors' samples. This chain connects TRBV19 to TRBJ2-1, with D possibly being TRBD1 (5 bases). The specimen comprised cultured CD8+ T cells from PBMCs, sampled from culture after CMV antigen stimulation. Here the CDR3 DNA reads TGTGCCAGTAGTATAGAAGCAGGGAAGAATGAGCAGTTCTTC. It encodes CASSIEAGKNEQFF.